This T cell receptor beta chain was retrieved from a study of shared clonotypes between healthy human individuals. Study-level points and caveats: Rarefaction showed sorted-subset sequencing was incomplete despite large depth.

The data were produced by immunoSEQ multiplex PCR, yet TCRdb's version contains in-frame clones alone and is incomplete. The repertoire holds around 1 million clones, with more than 75% as singletons. The donor cohort consisted entirely of Caucasian adults residing in Nashville, Tennessee. Both subsets, CD45RA+ naive and CD45RA-negative memory, were split from the CD4+ cells. Note on this clone: Its target is unknown.

The germline V gene encodes CDR1 ENHRY and CDR2 SYGVKD. V lost 3 bases, J lost 2 bases, and 8 bases lay in between. The CDR3 runs 14 residues. Sequencing was performed on memory CD4+ T cells sorted from blood. Subset specified: CD45RA-negative fraction. This sequence originates from a man in his late teens or twenties in good health. The chain carries TRBV10-3 and TRBJ1-5; D remains ambiguous. This chain's CDR3 is CAISEGPGNQPQHF. CDR3 coding DNA: TGTGCCATCAGTGAAGGTCCCGGCAATCAGCCCCAGCATTTT.